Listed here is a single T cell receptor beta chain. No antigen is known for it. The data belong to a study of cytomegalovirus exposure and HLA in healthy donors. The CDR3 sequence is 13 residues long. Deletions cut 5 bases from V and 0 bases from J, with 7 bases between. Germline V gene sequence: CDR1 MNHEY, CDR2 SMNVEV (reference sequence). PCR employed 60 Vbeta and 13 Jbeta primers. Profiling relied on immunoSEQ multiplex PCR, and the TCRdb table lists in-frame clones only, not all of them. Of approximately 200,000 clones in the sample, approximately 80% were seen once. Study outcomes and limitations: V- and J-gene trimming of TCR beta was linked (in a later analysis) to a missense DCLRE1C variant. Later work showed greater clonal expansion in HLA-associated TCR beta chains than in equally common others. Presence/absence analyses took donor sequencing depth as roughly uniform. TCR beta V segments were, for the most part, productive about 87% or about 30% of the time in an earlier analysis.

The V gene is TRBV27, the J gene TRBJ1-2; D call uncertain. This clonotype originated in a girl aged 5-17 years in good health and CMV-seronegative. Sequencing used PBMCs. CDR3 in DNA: TGTGCCAGCAGTGAAGCTCCTAACTATGGCTACACCTTC. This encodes CASSEAPNYGYTF.